These T cell receptor beta chains were read from a single sample in a study of monozygotic twins with inflammatory bowel disease. TCRdb re-called the 5' RACE reads; one entry per CDR3 protein, DNA not given. Here the sample table reports 200,000 to 250,000 distinct CDR3 sequences. The sequenced material came from blood. These receptors all stem from a human donor with ulcerative colitis or Crohn's disease, or a healthy co-twin of an affected twin (not recorded which). CDR3s include the opening cysteine and the closing phenylalanine or tryptophan.

CDR3 protein: CASSQDGSGSFAGELFF; V gene: TRBV4-2; J gene: TRBJ2-2
CDR3 protein: CASSLAEGANEQFF; V gene: TRBV5-6; J gene: TRBJ2-1
CDR3 protein: CASSFQTGPNYEQYF; V gene: TRBV6-5; J gene: TRBJ2-7
CDR3 protein: CASSLRGYEQYF; V gene: TRBV28; J gene: TRBJ2-7
CDR3 protein: CASSSGHEQFF; V gene: TRBV12-3/TRBV12-4; J gene: TRBJ2-1
CDR3 protein: CASSLSQGAYEQYF; V gene: TRBV7-2; J gene: TRBJ2-7
CDR3 protein: CASSLVQGNEKLFF; V gene: TRBV6-6; J gene: TRBJ1-4
CDR3 protein: CASSIQAGTGQKDEQFF; V gene: TRBV19; J gene: TRBJ2-1
CDR3 protein: CSVFAGGQGEQFF; V gene: TRBV20-1; J gene: TRBJ2-1
CDR3 protein: CASSLLAGELDEQFF; V gene: TRBV28; J gene: TRBJ2-1
CDR3 protein: CSVEDLLGLNEQFF; V gene: TRBV29-1; J gene: TRBJ2-1
CDR3 protein: CASSPGQKDEQYF; V gene: TRBV18; J gene: TRBJ2-7
CDR3 protein: CASSFRTGNSPLHF; V gene: TRBV7-2; J gene: TRBJ1-6
CDR3 protein: CASSSLTAYQPQHF; V gene: TRBV6-2/TRBV6-3; J gene: TRBJ1-5